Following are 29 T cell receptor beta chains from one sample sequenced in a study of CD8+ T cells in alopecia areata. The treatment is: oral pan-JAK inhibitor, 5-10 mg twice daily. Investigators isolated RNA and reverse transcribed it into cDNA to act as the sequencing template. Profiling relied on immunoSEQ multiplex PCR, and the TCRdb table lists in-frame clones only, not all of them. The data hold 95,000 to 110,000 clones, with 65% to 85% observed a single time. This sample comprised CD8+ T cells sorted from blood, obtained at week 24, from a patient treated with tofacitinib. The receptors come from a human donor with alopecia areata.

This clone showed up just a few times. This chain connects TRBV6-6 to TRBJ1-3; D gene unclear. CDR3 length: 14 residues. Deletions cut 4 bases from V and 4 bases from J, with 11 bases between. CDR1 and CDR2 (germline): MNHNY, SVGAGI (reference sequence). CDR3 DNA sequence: TGTGCCAGCAGTTCCACGGGTACGGGAAACACCATATATTTT. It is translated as CASSSTGTGNTIYF.

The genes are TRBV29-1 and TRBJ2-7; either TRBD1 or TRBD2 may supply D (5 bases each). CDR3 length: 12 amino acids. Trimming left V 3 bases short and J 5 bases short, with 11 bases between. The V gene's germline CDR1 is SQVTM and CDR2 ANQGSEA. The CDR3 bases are TGCAGCGTTGATCCAGGGACGGACGAGCAGTACTTC. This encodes CSVDPGTDEQYF.

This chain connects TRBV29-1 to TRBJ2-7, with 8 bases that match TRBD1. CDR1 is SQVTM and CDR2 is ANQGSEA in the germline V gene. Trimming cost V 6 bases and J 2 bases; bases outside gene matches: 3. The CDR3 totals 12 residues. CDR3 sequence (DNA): TGCAGCGTAGTGACAGGGGCCTACGAGCAGTACTTC. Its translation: CSVVTGAYEQYF.

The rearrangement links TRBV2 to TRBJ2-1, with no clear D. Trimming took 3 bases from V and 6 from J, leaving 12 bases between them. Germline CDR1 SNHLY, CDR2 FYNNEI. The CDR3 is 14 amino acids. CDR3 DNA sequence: TGTGCCAGCAGTGATCATCCTTCCCTCAATGAGCAGTTCTTC. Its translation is CASSDHPSLNEQFF. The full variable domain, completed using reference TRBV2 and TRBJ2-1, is EPEVTQTPSHQVTQMGQEVILRCVPISNHLYFYWYRQILGQKVEFLVSFYNNEISEKSEIFDDQFSVERPDGSNFTLKIRSTKLEDSAMYFCASSDHPSLNEQFFGPGTRLTVL.

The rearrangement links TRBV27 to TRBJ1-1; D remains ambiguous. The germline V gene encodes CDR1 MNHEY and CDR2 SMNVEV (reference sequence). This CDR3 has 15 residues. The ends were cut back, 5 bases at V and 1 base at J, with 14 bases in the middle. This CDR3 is CASSLTPQQNTEAFF. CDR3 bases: TGTGCCAGCAGTCTGACCCCCCAGCAGAACACTGAAGCTTTCTTT.

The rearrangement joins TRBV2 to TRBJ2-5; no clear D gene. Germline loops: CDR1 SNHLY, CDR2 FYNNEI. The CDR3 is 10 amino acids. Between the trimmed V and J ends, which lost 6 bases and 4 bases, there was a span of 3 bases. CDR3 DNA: TGTGCCAGCAGCCCAGAGACCCAGTACTTC. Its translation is CASSPETQYF. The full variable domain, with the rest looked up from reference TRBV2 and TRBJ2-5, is EPEVTQTPSHQVTQMGQEVILRCVPISNHLYFYWYRQILGQKVEFLVSFYNNEISEKSEIFDDQFSVERPDGSNFTLKIRSTKLEDSAMYFCASSPETQYFGPGTRLLVL.

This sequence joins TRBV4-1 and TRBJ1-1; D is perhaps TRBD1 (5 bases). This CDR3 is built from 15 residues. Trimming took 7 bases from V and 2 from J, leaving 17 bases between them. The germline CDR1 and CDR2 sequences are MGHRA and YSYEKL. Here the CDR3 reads CASNRGGGLNTEAFF. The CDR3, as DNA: TGCGCCAGCAACCGAGGTGGGGGACTAAACACTGAAGCTTTCTTT.

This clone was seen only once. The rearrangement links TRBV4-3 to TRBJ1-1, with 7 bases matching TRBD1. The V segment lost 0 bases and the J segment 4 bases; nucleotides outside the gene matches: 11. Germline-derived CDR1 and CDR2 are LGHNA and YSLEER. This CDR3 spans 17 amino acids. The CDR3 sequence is CASSQDDWRGQGTEAFF. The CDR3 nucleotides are TGCGCCAGCAGCCAAGATGATTGGAGGGGGCAGGGCACTGAAGCTTTCTTT.

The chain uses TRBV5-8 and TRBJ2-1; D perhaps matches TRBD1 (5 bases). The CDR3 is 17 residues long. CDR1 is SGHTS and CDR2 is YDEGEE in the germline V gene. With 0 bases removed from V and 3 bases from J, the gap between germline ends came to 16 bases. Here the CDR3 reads CASSLASTEIHYNEQFF. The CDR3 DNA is TGTGCCAGCAGCTTGGCCTCGACAGAAATTCACTACAATGAGCAGTTCTTC.

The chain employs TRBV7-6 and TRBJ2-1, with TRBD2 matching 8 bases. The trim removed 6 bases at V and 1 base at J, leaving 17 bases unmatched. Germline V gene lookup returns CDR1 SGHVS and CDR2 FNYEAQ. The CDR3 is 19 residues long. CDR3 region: CASSSPRGGTSGSYNEQFF. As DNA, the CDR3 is TGTGCCAGCAGTTCCCCTCGGGGAGGTACTAGCGGTTCCTACAATGAGCAGTTCTTC. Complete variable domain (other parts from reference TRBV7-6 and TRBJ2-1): GAGVSQSPRYKVTKRGQDVALRCDPISGHVSLYWYRQALGQGPEFLTYFNYEAQQDKSGLPNDRFSAERPEGSISTLTIQRTEQRDSAMYRCASSSPRGGTSGSYNEQFFGPGTRLTVL.

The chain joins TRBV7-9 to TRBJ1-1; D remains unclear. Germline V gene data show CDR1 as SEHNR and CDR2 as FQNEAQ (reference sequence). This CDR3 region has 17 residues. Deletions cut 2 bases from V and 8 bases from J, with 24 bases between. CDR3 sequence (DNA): TGTGCCAGCAGCTTATTAGGCCTTAATAGCCGTGCTTCCGAAGCTTTCTTT. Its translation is CASSLLGLNSRASEAFF.

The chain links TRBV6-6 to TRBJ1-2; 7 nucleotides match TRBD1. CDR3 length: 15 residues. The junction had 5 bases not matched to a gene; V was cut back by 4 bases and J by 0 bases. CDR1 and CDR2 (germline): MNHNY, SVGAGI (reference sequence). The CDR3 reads CASSSTGTANYGYTF. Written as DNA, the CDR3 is TGTGCCAGCAGTTCTACCGGGACAGCTAACTATGGCTACACCTTC.

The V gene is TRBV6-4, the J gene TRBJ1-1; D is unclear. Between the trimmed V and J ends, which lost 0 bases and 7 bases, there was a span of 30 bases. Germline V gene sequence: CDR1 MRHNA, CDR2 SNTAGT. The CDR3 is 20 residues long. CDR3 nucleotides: TGTGCCAGCAGTGACTCAAGGGAGGTGGATTTAGGAGGGAAGGGATATGAAGCTTTCTTT. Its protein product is CASSDSREVDLGGKGYEAFF.

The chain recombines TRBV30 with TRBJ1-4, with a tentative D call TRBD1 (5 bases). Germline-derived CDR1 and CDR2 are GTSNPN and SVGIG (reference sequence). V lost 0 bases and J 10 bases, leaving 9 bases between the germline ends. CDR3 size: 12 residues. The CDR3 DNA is TGTGCCTGGAGTGTAACCGGGGGAAAACTGTTTTTT. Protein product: CAWSVTGGKLFF. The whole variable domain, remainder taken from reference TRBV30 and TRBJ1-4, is SQTIHQWPATLVQPVGSPLSLECTVEGTSNPNLYWYRQAAGRGLQLLFYSVGIGQISSEVPQNLSASRPQDRQFILSSKKLLLSDSGFYLCAWSVTGGKLFFGSGTQLSVL.

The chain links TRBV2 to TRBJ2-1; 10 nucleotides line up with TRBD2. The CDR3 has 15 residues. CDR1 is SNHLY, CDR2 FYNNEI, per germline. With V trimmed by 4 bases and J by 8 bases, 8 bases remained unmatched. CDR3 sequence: CASSASAGGMDEQFF. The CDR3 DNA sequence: TGTGCCAGCAGTGCATCAGCGGGGGGGATGGATGAGCAGTTCTTC.

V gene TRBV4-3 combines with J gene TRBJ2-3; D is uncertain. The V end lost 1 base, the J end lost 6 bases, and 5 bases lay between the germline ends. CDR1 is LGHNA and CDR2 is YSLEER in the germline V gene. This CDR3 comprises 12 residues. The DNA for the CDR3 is TGCGCCAGCAGCCAAGGGCAGGATACGCAGTATTTT. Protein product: CASSQGQDTQYF.

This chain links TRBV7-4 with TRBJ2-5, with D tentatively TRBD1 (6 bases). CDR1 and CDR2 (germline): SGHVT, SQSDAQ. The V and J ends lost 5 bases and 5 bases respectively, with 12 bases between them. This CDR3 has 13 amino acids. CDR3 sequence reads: CASSAGASETQYF. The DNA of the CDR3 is TGTGCCAGCAGCGCAGGGGCGAGCGAGACCCAGTACTTC. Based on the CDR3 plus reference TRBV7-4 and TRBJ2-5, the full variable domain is GAGVSQSPRYKVAKRGRDVALRCDSISGHVTLYWYRQTLGQGSEVLTYSQSDAQRDKSGRPSGRFSAERPERSVSTLKIQRTEQGDSAVYLCASSAGASETQYFGPGTRLLVL.

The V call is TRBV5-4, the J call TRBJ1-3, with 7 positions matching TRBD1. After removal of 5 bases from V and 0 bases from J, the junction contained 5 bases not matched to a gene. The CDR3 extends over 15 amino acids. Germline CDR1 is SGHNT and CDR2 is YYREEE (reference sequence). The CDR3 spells CASRPGQSSGNTIYF. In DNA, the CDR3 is TGTGCCAGCAGACCGGGACAGAGCTCTGGAAACACCATATATTTT.

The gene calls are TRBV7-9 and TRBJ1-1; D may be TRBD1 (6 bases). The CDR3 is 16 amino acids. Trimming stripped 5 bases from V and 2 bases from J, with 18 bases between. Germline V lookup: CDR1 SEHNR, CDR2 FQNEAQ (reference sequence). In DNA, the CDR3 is TGTGCCAGCAGCGCTTTCCGGACAGCCCGCAACACTGAAGCTTTCTTT. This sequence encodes CASSAFRTARNTEAFF.

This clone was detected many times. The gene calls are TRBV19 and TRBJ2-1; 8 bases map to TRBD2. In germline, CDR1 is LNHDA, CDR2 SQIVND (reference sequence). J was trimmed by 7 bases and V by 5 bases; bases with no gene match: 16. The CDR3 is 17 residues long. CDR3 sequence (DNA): TGTGCCAGTAGTCTCCTTCCCATCGGGGGGGCCGTGAATGAGCAGTTCTTC. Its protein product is CASSLLPIGGAVNEQFF. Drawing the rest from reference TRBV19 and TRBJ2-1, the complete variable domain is DGGITQSPKYLFRKEGQNVTLSCEQNLNHDAMYWYRQDPGQGLRLIYYSQIVNDFQKGDIAEGYSVSREKKESFPLTVTSAQKNPTAFYLCASSLLPIGGAVNEQFFGPGTRLTVL.

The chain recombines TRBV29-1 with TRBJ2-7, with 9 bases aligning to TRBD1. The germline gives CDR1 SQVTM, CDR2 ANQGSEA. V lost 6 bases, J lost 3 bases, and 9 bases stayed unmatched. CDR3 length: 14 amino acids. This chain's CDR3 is CSVIHPDRGYEQYF. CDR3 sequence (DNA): TGCAGCGTAATCCACCCGGACAGGGGCTACGAGCAGTACTTC.

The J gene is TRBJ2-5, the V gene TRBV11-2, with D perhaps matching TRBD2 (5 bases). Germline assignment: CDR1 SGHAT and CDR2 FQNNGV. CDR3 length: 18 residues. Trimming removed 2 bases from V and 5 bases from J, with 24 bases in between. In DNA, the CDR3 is TGTGCCAGCAGCTTATTATCTATGGGCCTCACTAGGCGGGAGACCCAGTACTTC. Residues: CASSLLSMGLTRRETQYF.

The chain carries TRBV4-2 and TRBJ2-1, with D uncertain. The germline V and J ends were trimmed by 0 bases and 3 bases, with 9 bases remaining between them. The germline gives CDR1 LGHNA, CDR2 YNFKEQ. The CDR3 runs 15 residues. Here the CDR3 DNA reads TGTGCCAGCAGCCAAGAATTAAGTAGCTACAATGAGCAGTTCTTC. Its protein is CASSQELSSYNEQFF.

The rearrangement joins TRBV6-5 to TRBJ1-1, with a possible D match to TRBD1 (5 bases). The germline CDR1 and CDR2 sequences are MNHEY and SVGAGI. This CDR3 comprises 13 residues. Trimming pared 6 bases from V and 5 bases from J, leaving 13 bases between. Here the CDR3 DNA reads TGTGCCAGCAGGGGGGGGTTTGGGACTGAAGCTTTCTTT. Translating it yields CASRGGFGTEAFF.

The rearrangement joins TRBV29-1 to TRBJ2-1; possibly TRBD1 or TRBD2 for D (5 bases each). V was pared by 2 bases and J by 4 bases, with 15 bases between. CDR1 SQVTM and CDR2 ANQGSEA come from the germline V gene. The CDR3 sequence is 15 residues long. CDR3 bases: TGCAGCGTTGAATCCACCGGGACGAAATACAATGAGCAGTTCTTC. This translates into CSVESTGTKYNEQFF.

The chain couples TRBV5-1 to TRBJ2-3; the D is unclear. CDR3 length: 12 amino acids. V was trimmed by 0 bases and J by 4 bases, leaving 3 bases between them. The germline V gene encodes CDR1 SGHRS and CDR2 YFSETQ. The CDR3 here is CASSLVPDTQYF. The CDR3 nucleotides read TGCGCCAGCAGCTTGGTTCCAGATACGCAGTATTTT.

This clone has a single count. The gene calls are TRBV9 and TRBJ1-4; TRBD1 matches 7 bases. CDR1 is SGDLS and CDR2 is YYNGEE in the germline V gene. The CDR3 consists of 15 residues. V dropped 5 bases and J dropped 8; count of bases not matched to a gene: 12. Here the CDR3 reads CASSTTGRNEEKLFF. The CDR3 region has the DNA TGTGCCAGCAGTACGACAGGGCGGAATGAGGAAAAACTGTTTTTT.

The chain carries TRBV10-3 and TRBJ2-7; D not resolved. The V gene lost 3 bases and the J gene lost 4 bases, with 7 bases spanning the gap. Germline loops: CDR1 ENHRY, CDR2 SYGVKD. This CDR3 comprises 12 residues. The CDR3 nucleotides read TGTGCCATCAGTGACGGGTCTTACGAGCAGTACTTC. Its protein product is CAISDGSYEQYF.

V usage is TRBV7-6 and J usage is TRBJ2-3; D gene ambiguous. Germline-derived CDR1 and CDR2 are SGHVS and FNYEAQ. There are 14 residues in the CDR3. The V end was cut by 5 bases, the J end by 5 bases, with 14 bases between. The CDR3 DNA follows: TGTGCCAGCAGCCGAGACCCGGCGGAAGATACGCAGTATTTT. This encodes CASSRDPAEDTQYF.